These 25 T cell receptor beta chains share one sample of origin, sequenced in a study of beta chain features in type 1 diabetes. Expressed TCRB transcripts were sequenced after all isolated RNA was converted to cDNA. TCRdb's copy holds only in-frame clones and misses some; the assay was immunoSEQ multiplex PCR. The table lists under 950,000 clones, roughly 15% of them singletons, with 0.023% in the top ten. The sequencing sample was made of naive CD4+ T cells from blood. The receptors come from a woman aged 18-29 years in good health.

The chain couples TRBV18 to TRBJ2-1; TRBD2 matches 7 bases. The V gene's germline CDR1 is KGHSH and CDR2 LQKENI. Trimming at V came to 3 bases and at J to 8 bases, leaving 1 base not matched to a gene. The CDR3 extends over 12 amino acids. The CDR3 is CASSPLADEQFF. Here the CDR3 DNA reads TGTGCCAGCTCACCTCTAGCGGATGAGCAGTTCTTC.

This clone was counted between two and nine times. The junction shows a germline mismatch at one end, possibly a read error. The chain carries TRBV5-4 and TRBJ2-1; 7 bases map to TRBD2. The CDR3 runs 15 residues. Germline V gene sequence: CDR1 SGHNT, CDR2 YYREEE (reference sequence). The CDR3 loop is CASSQGGSIYNEQFF. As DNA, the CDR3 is TGCGCCAGCAGCCAGGGCGGGAGTATCTACAATGAGCAGTTCTTC. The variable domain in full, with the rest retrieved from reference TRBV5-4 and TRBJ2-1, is ETGVTQSPTHLIKTRGQQVTLRCSSQSGHNTVSWYQQALGQGPQFIFQYYREEENGRGNFPPRFSGLQFPNYSSELNVNALELDDSALYLCASSQGGSIYNEQFFGPGTRLTVL.

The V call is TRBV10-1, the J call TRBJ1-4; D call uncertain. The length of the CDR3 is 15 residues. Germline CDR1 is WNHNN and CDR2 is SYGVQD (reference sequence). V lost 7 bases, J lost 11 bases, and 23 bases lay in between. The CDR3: CASKRRAIMMGKLFF. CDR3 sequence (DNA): TGCGCCAGCAAAAGACGGGCGATAATGATGGGGAAACTGTTTTTT.

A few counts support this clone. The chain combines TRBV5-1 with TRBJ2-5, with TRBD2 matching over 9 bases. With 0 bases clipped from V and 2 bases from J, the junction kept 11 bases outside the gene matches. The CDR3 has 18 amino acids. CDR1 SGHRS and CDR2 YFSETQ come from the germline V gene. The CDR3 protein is CASSLVASGTNRQETQYF. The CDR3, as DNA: TGCGCCAGCAGCTTGGTGGCTAGCGGGACGAACCGACAAGAGACCCAGTACTTC.

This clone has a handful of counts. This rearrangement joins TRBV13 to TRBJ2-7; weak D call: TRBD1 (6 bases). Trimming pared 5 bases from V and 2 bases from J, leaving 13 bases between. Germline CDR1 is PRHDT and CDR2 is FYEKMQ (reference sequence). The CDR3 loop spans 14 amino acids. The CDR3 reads CASSRIRGTYEQYF. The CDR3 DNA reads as TGTGCCAGCAGCCGAATCAGGGGAACCTACGAGCAGTACTTC. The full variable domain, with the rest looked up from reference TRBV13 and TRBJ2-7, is AAGVIQSPRHLIKEKRETATLKCYPIPRHDTVYWYQQGPGQDPQFLISFYEKMQSDKGSIPDRFSAQQFSDYHSELNMSSLELGDSALYFCASSRIRGTYEQYFGPGTRLTVT.

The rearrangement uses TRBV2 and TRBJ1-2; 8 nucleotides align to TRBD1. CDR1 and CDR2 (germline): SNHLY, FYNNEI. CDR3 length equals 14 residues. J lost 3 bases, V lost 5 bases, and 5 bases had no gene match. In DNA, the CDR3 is TGTGCCAGCAGTACCAGGGGGCGCGACTATGGCTACACCTTC. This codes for CASSTRGRDYGYTF.

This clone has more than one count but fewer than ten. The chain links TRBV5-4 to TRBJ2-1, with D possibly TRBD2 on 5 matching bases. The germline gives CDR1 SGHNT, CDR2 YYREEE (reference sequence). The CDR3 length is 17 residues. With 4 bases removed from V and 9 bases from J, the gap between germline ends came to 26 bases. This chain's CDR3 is CASSPGSLALTYGEQFF. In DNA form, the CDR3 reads TGTGCCAGCAGCCCGGGATCCCTGGCCCTCACGTACGGTGAGCAGTTCTTC. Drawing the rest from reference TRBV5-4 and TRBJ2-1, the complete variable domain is ETGVTQSPTHLIKTRGQQVTLRCSSQSGHNTVSWYQQALGQGPQFIFQYYREEENGRGNFPPRFSGLQFPNYSSELNVNALELDDSALYLCASSPGSLALTYGEQFFGPGTRLTVL.

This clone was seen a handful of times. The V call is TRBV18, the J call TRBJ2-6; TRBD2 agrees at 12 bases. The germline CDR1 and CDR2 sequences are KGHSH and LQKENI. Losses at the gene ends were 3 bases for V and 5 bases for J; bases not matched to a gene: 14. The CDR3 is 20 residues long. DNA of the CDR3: TGTGCCAGCTCACCGGTCCCCTCTAGCGGGAGGGCCGGTAGGGCCAACGTCCTGACTTTC. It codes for CASSPVPSSGRAGRANVLTF.

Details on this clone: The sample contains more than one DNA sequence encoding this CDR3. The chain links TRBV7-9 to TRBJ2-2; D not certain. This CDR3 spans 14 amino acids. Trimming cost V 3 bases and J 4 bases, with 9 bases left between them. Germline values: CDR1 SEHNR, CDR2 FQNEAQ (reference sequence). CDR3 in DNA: TGTGCCAGCAGCTTCACTTCGGGCACCGGGGAGCTGTTTTTT. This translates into CASSFTSGTGELFF.

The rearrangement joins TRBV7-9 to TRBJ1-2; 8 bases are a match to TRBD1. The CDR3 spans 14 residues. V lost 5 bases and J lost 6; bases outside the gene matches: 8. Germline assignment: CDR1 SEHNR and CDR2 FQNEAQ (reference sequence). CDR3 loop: CASSPQGQGHGYTF. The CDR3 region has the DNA TGTGCCAGCAGCCCACAAGGACAGGGTCATGGCTACACCTTC. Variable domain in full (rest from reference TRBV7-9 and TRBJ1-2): DTGVSQNPRHKITKRGQNVTFRCDPISEHNRLYWYRQTLGQGPEFLTYFQNEAQLEKSRLLSDRFSAERPKGSFSTLEIQRTEQGDSAMYLCASSPQGQGHGYTFGSGTRLTVV.

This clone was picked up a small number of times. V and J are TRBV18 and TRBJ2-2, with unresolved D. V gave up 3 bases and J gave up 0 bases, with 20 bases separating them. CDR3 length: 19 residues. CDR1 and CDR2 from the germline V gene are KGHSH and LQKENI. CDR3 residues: CASSPQPPRGRANTGELFF. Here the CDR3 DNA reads TGTGCCAGCTCACCCCAACCCCCTAGAGGCAGAGCGAACACCGGGGAGCTGTTTTTT.

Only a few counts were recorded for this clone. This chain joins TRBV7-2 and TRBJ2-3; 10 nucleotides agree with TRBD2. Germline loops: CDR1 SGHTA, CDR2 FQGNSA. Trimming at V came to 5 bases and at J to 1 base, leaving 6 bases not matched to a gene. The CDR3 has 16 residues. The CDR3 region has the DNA TGTGCCAGCAGCCCTAGGGGGACTAGCGGCACAGATACGCAGTATTTT. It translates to CASSPRGTSGTDTQYF.

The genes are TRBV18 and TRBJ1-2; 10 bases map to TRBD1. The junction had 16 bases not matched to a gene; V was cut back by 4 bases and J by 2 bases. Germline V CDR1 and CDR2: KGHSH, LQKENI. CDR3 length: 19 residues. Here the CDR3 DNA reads TGTGCCAGCTCACTGGGCGTGACAGGGGGCACCGTCGGAAACTATGGCTACACCTTC. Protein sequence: CASSLGVTGGTVGNYGYTF.

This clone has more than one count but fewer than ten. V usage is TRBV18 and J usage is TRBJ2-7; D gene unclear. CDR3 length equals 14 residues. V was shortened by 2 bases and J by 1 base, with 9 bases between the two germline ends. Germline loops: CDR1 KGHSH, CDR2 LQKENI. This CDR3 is CASSPRVNSYEQYF. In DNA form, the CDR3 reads TGTGCCAGCTCACCAAGGGTTAATTCCTACGAGCAGTACTTC.

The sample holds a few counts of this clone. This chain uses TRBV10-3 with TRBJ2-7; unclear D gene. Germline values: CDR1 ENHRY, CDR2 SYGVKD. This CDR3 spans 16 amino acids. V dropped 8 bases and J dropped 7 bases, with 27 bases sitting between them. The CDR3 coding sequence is TGTGCCATCCCCTTCCCCACCCCACACGAACCATTGGAGCAGTACTTC. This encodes CAIPFPTPHEPLEQYF.

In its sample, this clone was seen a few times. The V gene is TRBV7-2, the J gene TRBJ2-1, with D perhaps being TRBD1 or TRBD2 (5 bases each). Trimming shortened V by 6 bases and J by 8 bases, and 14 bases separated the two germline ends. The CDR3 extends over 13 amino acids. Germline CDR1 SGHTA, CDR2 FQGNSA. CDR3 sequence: CASRPGALDEQFF. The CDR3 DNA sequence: TGTGCCAGCAGACCCGGGGCCCTCGATGAGCAGTTCTTC.

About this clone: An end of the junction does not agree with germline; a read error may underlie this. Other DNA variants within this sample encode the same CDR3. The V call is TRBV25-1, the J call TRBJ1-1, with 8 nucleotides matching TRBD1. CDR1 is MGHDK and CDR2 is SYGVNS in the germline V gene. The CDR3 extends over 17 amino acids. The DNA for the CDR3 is TGTGCCAGCAGTCGACGTCTCGACAGGGGAGGGAACACCGAAGCTTTCTTT. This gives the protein CASSRRLDRGGNTEAFF.

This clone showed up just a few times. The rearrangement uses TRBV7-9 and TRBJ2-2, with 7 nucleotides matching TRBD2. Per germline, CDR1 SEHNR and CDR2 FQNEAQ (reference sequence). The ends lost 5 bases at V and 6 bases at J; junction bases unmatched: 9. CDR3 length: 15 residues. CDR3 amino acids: CASSPGLVGSGELFF. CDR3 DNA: TGTGCCAGCAGCCCAGGACTAGTTGGTTCCGGGGAGCTGTTTTTT.

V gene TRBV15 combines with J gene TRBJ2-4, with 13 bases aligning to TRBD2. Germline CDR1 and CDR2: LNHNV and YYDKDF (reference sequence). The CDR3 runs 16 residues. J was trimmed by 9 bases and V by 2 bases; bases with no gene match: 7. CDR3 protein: CATSRLTSGGGGIQYF. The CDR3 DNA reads TGTGCCACCAGCAGACTTACTAGCGGGGGGGGTGGCATTCAGTACTTC.

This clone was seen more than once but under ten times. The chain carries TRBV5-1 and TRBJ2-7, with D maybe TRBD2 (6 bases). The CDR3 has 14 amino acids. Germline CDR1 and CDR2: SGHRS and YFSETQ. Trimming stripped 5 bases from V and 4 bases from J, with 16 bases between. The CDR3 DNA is TGCGCCAGCAGTCCCCGCGGGAACGATTACGAGCAGTACTTC. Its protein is CASSPRGNDYEQYF.

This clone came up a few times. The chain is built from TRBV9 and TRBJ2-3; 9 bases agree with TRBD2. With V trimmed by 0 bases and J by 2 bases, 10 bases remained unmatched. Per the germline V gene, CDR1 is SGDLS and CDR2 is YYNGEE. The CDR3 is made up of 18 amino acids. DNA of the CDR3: TGTGCCAGCAGCGTAGCGGGGACTAGCTATACGGTCACAGATACGCAGTATTTT. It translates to CASSVAGTSYTVTDTQYF.

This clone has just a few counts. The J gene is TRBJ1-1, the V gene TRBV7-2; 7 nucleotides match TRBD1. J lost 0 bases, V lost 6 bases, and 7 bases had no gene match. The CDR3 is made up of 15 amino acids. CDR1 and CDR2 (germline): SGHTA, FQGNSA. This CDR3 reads CASSRSGTVNTEAFF. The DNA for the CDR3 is TGTGCCAGCAGTCGTTCCGGGACAGTGAACACTGAAGCTTTCTTT.

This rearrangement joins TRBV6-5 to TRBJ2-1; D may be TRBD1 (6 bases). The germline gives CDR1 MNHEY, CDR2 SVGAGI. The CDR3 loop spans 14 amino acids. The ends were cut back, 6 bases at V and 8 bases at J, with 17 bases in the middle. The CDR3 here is CASRSSTGWDEQFF. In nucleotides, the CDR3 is TGTGCCAGCAGGAGCAGCACAGGGTGGGATGAGCAGTTCTTC.

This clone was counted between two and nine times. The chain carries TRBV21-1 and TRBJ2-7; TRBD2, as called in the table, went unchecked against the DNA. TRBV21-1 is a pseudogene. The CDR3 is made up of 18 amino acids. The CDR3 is CASSKGLAGEVRGYEQYF. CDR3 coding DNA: TGTGCCAGCAGCAAAGGACTAGCGGGAGAGGTTCGGGGCTACGAGCAGTACTTC.

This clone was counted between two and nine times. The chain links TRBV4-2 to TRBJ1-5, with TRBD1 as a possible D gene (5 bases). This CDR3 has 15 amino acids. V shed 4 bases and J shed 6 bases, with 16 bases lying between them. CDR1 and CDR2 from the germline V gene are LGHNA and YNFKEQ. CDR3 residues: CASSPIGGSVQPQHF. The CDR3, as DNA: TGTGCCAGCAGCCCGATTGGGGGGTCGGTTCAGCCCCAGCATTTT.